The rows below give T cell receptor beta chains drawn from one sample of a study of OX40 agonist ivuxolimab in advanced cancers. This table comes from immunoSEQ multiplex PCR, and its TCRdb copy is limited to in-frame clones, with some not included. The table includes fewer than 70,000 clones, about 89% detected once. The specimen was CD4+ or CD8+ T cells sorted from blood, collected in a trial of the OX40 agonist ivuxolimab. These receptors were collected from an adult with an advanced solid tumor such as melanoma, head and neck, liver or kidney cancer. CDR3s include the opening cysteine and the closing phenylalanine or tryptophan. Each record gives: clone size, J gene, V gene, CDR3 length, D gene, CDR3 protein, CDR3 DNA. A D gene is named only where the DNA matches it firmly. Expanded clones get a size class; other rows say once, few or many, or leave the size out.

. TRBJ2-5 TRBV10-2 11 . CAGGRGETQYF TGCGCCGGAGGCAGGGGAGAGACCCAGTACTTC
once TRBJ1-5 TRBV27 20 . CASSSHRKGPLRVSNQPQHF TGTGCCAGCAGTTCACACCGTAAAGGTCCCTTGAGGGTTAGCAATCAGCCCCAGCATTTT
. TRBJ2-1 TRBV18 14 . CASSKRDSYNEQFF TGTGCCAGCTCAAAAAGGGATTCGTACAATGAGCAGTTCTTC
once TRBJ2-5 TRBV10-1 14 . CASSESGAGETQYF TGCGCCAGCAGTGAGTCAGGGGCCGGGGAGACCCAGTACTTC
. TRBJ2-2 TRBV28 16 . CASSSITRTDTGELFF TGTGCCAGCAGCTCCATAACTCGTACTGACACCGGGGAGCTGTTTTTT
. TRBJ1-2 TRBV28 13 TRBD1 CASSGTASNGYTF TGTGCCAGCAGTGGGACAGCTTCCAATGGCTACACCTTC
. TRBJ2-7 TRBV18 15 . CASSTKGAGVYEQYF TGTGCCAGCTCAACGAAGGGGGCGGGAGTCTACGAGCAGTACTTC
. TRBJ2-7 TRBV27 16 TRBD2 CASSSPGTSGSYEQYF TGTGCCAGCAGTTCCCCGGGGACTAGCGGCTCCTACGAGCAGTACTTC
. TRBJ1-1 TRBV27 15 TRBD1 CASSRDSGIYAEAFF TGTGCCAGCAGTCGGGACAGTGGGATTTATGCTGAAGCTTTCTTT
. TRBJ2-1 TRBV5-1 16 . CASSLLFESSYNEQFF TGCGCCAGCAGCTTGTTGTTCGAAAGCTCCTACAATGAGCAGTTCTTC
. TRBJ2-7 TRBV11-2 16 . CASSLVMGLRFVEQYF TGTGCCAGCAGCTTAGTTATGGGACTGCGTTTTGTCGAGCAGTACTTC
. TRBJ2-2 TRBV28 15 TRBD2 CASSILAGGTGELFF TGTGCCAGCAGTATACTAGCGGGAGGAACCGGGGAGCTGTTTTTT
. TRBJ2-5 TRBV6-4 16 . CASSDPIGGPWETQYF TGTGCCAGCAGTGACCCGATTGGGGGACCGTGGGAGACCCAGTACTTC
. TRBJ1-5 TRBV9 14 . CASSSGDSNQPQHF TGTGCCAGCAGCTCCGGGGATAGCAATCAGCCCCAGCATTTT
. TRBJ2-3 TRBV7-2 16 . CASSLRLQGSTDTQYF TGTGCCAGCAGCTTGCGACTACAGGGTTCCACAGATACGCAGTATTTT
. TRBJ2-3 TRBV5-1 16 TRBD2 CASSYSGSGSTDTQYF TGCGCCAGCAGCTATAGCGGGAGTGGGAGCACAGATACGCAGTATTTT
. TRBJ1-2 TRBV5-1 13 . CASSWGIEGGYTF TGCGCCAGCAGCTGGGGGATCGAGGGAGGCTACACCTTC
. TRBJ1-5 TRBV5-8 14 . CASSTYTGNQPQHF TGTGCCAGCAGCACGTATACGGGCAATCAGCCCCAGCATTTT
. TRBJ1-1 TRBV14 16 TRBD1 CASSQLRGQGGTEAFF TGTGCCAGCAGCCAACTTAGGGGACAGGGCGGCACTGAAGCTTTCTTT
. TRBJ1-6 TRBV7-3 14 . CASSAGHNNSPLHF TGTGCCAGCAGCGCGGGACACAATAATTCACCCCTCCACTTT
. TRBJ2-5 TRBV7-2 11 . CASSSSETQYF TGTGCCAGCAGCTCCTCGGAGACCCAGTACTTC
. TRBJ1-1 TRBV6-1 13 TRBD1 CASSVTGVTEAFF TGTGCCAGCAGTGTCACAGGGGTTACTGAAGCTTTCTTT
. TRBJ2-1 TRBV2 14 TRBD2 CASGLAGGPNEQFF TGTGCCAGCGGGCTAGCGGGAGGGCCTAATGAGCAGTTCTTC
. TRBJ2-1 TRBV18 16 TRBD2 CASSPTLRGGVNEQFF TGTGCCAGCTCACCAACACTCCGCGGGGGGGTCAATGAGCAGTTCTTC
. TRBJ2-7 TRBV4-2 13 . CASSFLSPDEQYF TGTGCCAGCAGCTTCCTCTCCCCCGACGAGCAGTACTTC
. TRBJ2-7 TRBV7-2 15 . CASSLGGGASYEQYF TGTGCCAGCAGCTTAGGTGGCGGGGCCTCCTACGAGCAGTACTTC
. TRBJ2-1 TRBV6-5 12 . CASSWRGLEQFF TGTGCCAGCAGTTGGCGGGGCCTAGAGCAGTTCTTC
. TRBJ2-3 TRBV5-1 15 . CASSLGARPGGTQYF TGCGCCAGCAGCTTGGGAGCTCGTCCAGGAGGGACGCAGTATTTT
once TRBJ2-1 TRBV6-5 13 . CASSYGGYNEQFF TGTGCCAGCAGTTACGGGGGATACAATGAGCAGTTCTTC
. TRBJ2-5 TRBV5-1 18 TRBD2 CASSASVLAGGAWETQYF TGCGCCAGCAGCGCAAGCGTACTAGCGGGAGGGGCCTGGGAGACCCAGTACTTC
once TRBJ2-1 TRBV7-3 14 . CASSPPHLGEKQFF TGTGCCAGCAGCCCACCACACTTGGGCGAGAAGCAGTTCTTC
. TRBJ2-7 TRBV7-2 13 . CASSSSSSHEQYF TGTGCCAGCAGCTCCTCCTCCAGTCATGAGCAGTACTTC
. TRBJ1-4 TRBV7-9 16 . CASSFSIRATNEKLFF TGTGCCAGCAGCTTCTCTATCAGAGCAACTAATGAAAAACTGTTTTTT
. TRBJ1-1 TRBV20-1 11 . CSARGRTEAFF TGCAGTGCTAGAGGCCGCACTGAAGCTTTCTTT
. TRBJ2-7 TRBV5-1 14 . CASSLDSRGREQYF TGCGCCAGCAGCTTGGACAGTCGGGGCCGCGAGCAGTACTTC
. TRBJ1-6 TRBV9 14 . CASSVLPGLGPLHF TGTGCCAGCAGCGTACTCCCAGGGTTGGGACCCCTCCACTTT
. TRBJ2-3 TRBV19 16 TRBD2 CASSIFSGPLSDTQYF TGTGCCAGTAGTATATTTAGCGGGCCACTTTCAGATACGCAGTATTTT